This record covers a single T cell receptor (beta chain). The junction had 15 bases not matched to a gene; V was cut back by 1 base and J by 2 bases. CDR1 is SEHNR, CDR2 FQNEAQ, per germline (reference sequence). The CDR3 sequence is 19 residues long. Preparing the TCRbeta library involved the use of unique molecular identifiers. TCRdb fed the PCR reads into MiXCR, producing one record per CDR3 protein. Of 200,000 or so distinct CDR3 sequences in the sample, 5% to 6.5% were seen once. These data are taken from a study of T-cell reconstitution after alpha-beta-depleted transplantation in children. The V and J genes are TRBV7-9 and TRBJ2-7; TRBD1 agrees at 9 bases. The receptor comes from a girl in the first two years of life with combined immunodeficiency, due to receive a stem cell transplant. The starting material was PBMCs, obtained before TCRalphabeta/CD19-depleted stem cell transplant. CDR3 residues: CASSLGKTLTGQGTYEQYF. In DNA form, the CDR3 reads TGTGCCAGCAGCTTAGGAAAAACCCTCACGGGACAGGGAACCTACGAGCAGTACTTC.